Listed here are 22 T cell receptor beta chains from one sample, sequenced in a study of technical replicates of blood from a few donors. The table came from immunoSEQ multiplex PCR; TCRdb's copy has only in-frame clones and leaves some out. This table holds about 97,000 clones, 95% to 97% found once. Sample: T cells isolated from PBMCs. These TCRs come from a human donor in good health.

The J gene is TRBJ1-2, the V gene TRBV2, with D perhaps TRBD1 (6 bases). The CDR3 spans 14 residues. The V gene's germline CDR1 is SNHLY and CDR2 FYNNEI. V lost 9 bases, J lost 4 bases, and 18 bases lay in between. In nucleotides, the CDR3 is TGTGCCAGGAAGCGCCCAGGACAGAGCTATGGCTACACCTTC. Protein sequence: CARKRPGQSYGYTF.

This rearrangement joins TRBV7-6 to TRBJ2-1, with TRBD2 identical over 7 bases. CDR1 and CDR2 from the germline V gene are SGHVS and FNYEAQ. V lost 2 bases, J lost 1 base, and 11 bases stayed unmatched. This CDR3 is 18 amino acids long. CDR3 residues: CASSLTKRLAPSYNEQFF. DNA of the CDR3: TGTGCCAGCAGCTTAACTAAGAGACTAGCTCCTTCCTACAATGAGCAGTTCTTC.

The chain links TRBV18 to TRBJ2-7; 14 nucleotides line up with TRBD2. V shed 5 bases, J shed 7 bases, and the junction held 22 bases outside the gene matches. Germline V lookup: CDR1 KGHSH, CDR2 LQKENI. This CDR3 comprises 20 residues. DNA of the CDR3: TGTGCCAGCTCATCTCTGAGACCGGGACTAGCGGGAGAGAGTCTAAAAGAGCAGTACTTC. This sequence encodes CASSSLRPGLAGESLKEQYF.

The chain employs TRBV30 and TRBJ2-3; D is unclear. V lost 1 base to trimming and J lost 6 bases, with 5 bases between them. This CDR3 contains 11 residues. The germline gives CDR1 GTSNPN, CDR2 SVGIG (reference sequence). For the CDR3, the DNA is TGTGCCTGGAGTGAGACTGATACGCAGTATTTT. Residues: CAWSETDTQYF.

The chain links TRBV19 to TRBJ2-3, with D perhaps matching TRBD1 (5 bases). Germline V gene sequence: CDR1 LNHDA, CDR2 SQIVND (reference sequence). V dropped 7 bases and J dropped 4 bases, with 12 bases sitting between them. The CDR3 sequence is 13 residues long. The CDR3 nucleotides are TGTGCCAGTAAAGTTACAGGATCAGATACGCAGTATTTT. Its translation: CASKVTGSDTQYF. Complete variable domain (other parts from reference TRBV19 and TRBJ2-3): DGGITQSPKYLFRKEGQNVTLSCEQNLNHDAMYWYRQDPGQGLRLIYYSQIVNDFQKGDIAEGYSVSREKKESFPLTVTSAQKNPTAFYLCASKVTGSDTQYFGPGTRLTVL.

This rearrangement joins TRBV18 to TRBJ2-3, with D possibly TRBD2 on 6 matching bases. Trimming took 1 base from V and 2 from J, leaving 13 bases between them. This CDR3 comprises 16 residues. Germline loops: CDR1 KGHSH, CDR2 LQKENI. The CDR3 sequence: CASSPLASESTDTQYF. The CDR3 coding sequence is TGTGCCAGCTCACCACTAGCTAGCGAGTCCACAGATACGCAGTATTTT. The full variable domain, completed using reference TRBV18 and TRBJ2-3, is NAGVMQNPRHLVRRRGQEARLRCSPMKGHSHVYWYRQLPEEGLKFMVYLQKENIIDESGMPKERFSAEFPKEGPSILRIQQVVRGDSAAYFCASSPLASESTDTQYFGPGTRLTVL.

The CDR3 sequence is CASSPQQGAITGELFF. CDR3 nucleotide sequence: TGTGCCAGTAGTCCGCAACAGGGGGCGATCACCGGGGAGCTGTTTTTT. The V call is TRBV19, the J call TRBJ2-2; 9 nucleotides align to TRBD1. In germline, CDR1 is LNHDA, CDR2 SQIVND (reference sequence). The CDR3 has 16 amino acids. Losses at the gene ends were 5 bases for V and 4 bases for J; bases not matched to a gene: 8.

This sequence joins TRBV2 and TRBJ2-4, with D unresolved. V shed 8 bases and J shed 4 bases, with 6 bases lying between them. The CDR3 has 11 residues. Germline values: CDR1 SNHLY, CDR2 FYNNEI. The CDR3 sequence: CASSPKNIQYF. The CDR3 DNA follows: TGTGCCAGCTCTCCTAAAAACATTCAGTACTTC.

This rearrangement joins TRBV5-1 to TRBJ2-2, with D maybe TRBD1 (6 bases). The germline gives CDR1 SGHRS, CDR2 YFSETQ. Trimming removed 0 bases from V and 5 bases from J, with 17 bases in between. CDR3 length: 17 residues. The CDR3 DNA reads as TGCGCCAGCAGCTTGGCCTCAGGGACAACTTTTACCGGGGAGCTGTTTTTT. This sequence encodes CASSLASGTTFTGELFF. Full variable domain (missing parts from reference TRBV5-1 and TRBJ2-2): KAGVTQTPRYLIKTRGQQVTLSCSPISGHRSVSWYQQTPGQGLQFLFEYFSETQRNKGNFPGRFSGRQFSNSRSEMNVSTLELGDSALYLCASSLASGTTFTGELFFGEGSRLTVL.

The CDR3: CASSYKRDQYEAFF. The CDR3 coding sequence is TGTGCCAGCAGTTACAAGCGGGACCAGTATGAAGCTTTCTTT. This rearrangement joins TRBV6-5 to TRBJ1-1, with a weak D call TRBD1 (5 bases). Germline-derived CDR1 and CDR2 are MNHEY and SVGAGI. Trimming took 2 bases from V and 7 from J, leaving 14 bases between them. The CDR3 length is 14 residues.

The chain joins TRBV13 to TRBJ2-1; 8 bases fit TRBD1. CDR3 length equals 15 residues. The germline V gene encodes CDR1 PRHDT and CDR2 FYEKMQ (reference sequence). The junction had 12 bases not matched to a gene; V was cut back by 6 bases and J by 8 bases. The CDR3 DNA follows: TGTGCCAGCAGATTATATGGACAGGGTCAGGATGAGCAGTTCTTC. Its protein is CASRLYGQGQDEQFF. The variable domain in full, completed from reference TRBV13 and TRBJ2-1, reads AAGVIQSPRHLIKEKRETATLKCYPIPRHDTVYWYQQGPGQDPQFLISFYEKMQSDKGSIPDRFSAQQFSDYHSELNMSSLELGDSALYFCASRLYGQGQDEQFFGPGTRLTVL.

This chain uses TRBV5-8 with TRBJ2-1; 7 nucleotides line up with TRBD2. V was clipped by 0 bases and J by 0 bases; unmatched bases: 6. The length of the CDR3 is 17 residues. CDR1 and CDR2 (germline): SGHTS, YDEGEE. The CDR3 DNA reads TGTGCCAGCAGCTTGGCGACCGGGAGGAGCTCCTACAATGAGCAGTTCTTC. Translated, it gives CASSLATGRSSYNEQFF.

The rearrangement joins TRBV7-9 to TRBJ1-2; D remains ambiguous. Per germline, CDR1 SEHNR and CDR2 FQNEAQ (reference sequence). V lost 5 bases and J lost 7, with 11 bases in between. This CDR3 is built from 12 residues. The CDR3, as DNA: TGTGCCAGCAGCAATCAGAATTTTGGCTACACCTTC. It specifies CASSNQNFGYTF. The full variable domain, rest sourced from reference TRBV7-9 and TRBJ1-2, is DTGVSQNPRHKITKRGQNVTFRCDPISEHNRLYWYRQTLGQGPEFLTYFQNEAQLEKSRLLSDRFSAERPKGSFSTLEIQRTEQGDSAMYLCASSNQNFGYTFGSGTRLTVV.

The table lists this clone with a count of one. The chain employs TRBV6-1 and TRBJ1-5, with 8 nucleotides matching TRBD1. Unmatched junction bases numbered 3, after V lost 7 bases and J lost 7 bases. Germline V gene sequence: CDR1 MNHNS, CDR2 SASEGT. This CDR3 spans 12 amino acids. The CDR3 DNA reads TGTGCCAGCAACAGGGGGGGGCAGCCCCAGCATTTT. Protein: CASNRGGQPQHF.

The chain carries TRBV25-1 and TRBJ2-7, with 9 positions matching TRBD1. Trimming took 7 bases from V and 4 from J; bases not matched to a gene: 20. CDR3 size: 18 residues. Germline V gene sequence: CDR1 MGHDK, CDR2 SYGVNS. This CDR3 is CASTGPHSNGQGIYEQYF. The CDR3 region has the DNA TGTGCCAGCACGGGCCCTCATTCAAATGGACAGGGGATATACGAGCAGTACTTC.

The CDR3 loop is CASSQDYYREQFF. Written as DNA, the CDR3 is TGCGCCAGCAGCCAAGACTATTACAGAGAGCAGTTCTTC. This chain links TRBV4-1 with TRBJ2-1; unclear D gene. Germline lookup yields CDR1 MGHRA and CDR2 YSYEKL. With 0 bases removed from V and 10 bases from J, the gap between germline ends came to 10 bases. The CDR3 totals 13 residues.

The chain couples TRBV7-2 to TRBJ1-2; 10 bases agree with TRBD1. The V segment lost 5 bases and the J segment 8 bases; nucleotides outside the gene matches: 8. CDR3 length: 14 residues. In germline, CDR1 is SGHTA, CDR2 FQGNSA. The CDR3 DNA is TGTGCCAGCAGCCCGATGACAGGGGGCCTCGGCTACACCTTC. This translates into CASSPMTGGLGYTF. Filled out from reference TRBV7-2 and TRBJ1-2, the complete variable domain reads GAGVSQSPSNKVTEKGKDVELRCDPISGHTALYWYRQSLGQGLEFLIYFQGNSAPDKSGLPSDRFSAERTGGSVSTLTIQRTQQEDSAVYLCASSPMTGGLGYTFGSGTRLTVV.

This clone came up once. The chain combines TRBV15 with TRBJ2-1; D gene uncertain. V was clipped by 1 base and J by 6 bases, with 10 bases between them. Germline CDR1 reads LNHNV; CDR2 reads YYDKDF (reference sequence). This CDR3 is built from 14 residues. The CDR3 here is CATSRGLEVNEQFF. CDR3 nucleotide sequence: TGTGCCACCAGCAGAGGACTCGAGGTCAATGAGCAGTTCTTC.

CDR3 protein: CASSLRQGREEQYF. The CDR3, as DNA: TGCGCCAGCAGCTTGAGACAGGGCAGGGAAGAGCAGTACTTC. This chain connects TRBV5-1 to TRBJ2-7, with 7 bases identical to TRBD1. V lost 1 base to trimming and J lost 7 bases; unmatched junction nucleotides: 8. From germline, CDR1 is SGHRS and CDR2 YFSETQ. The CDR3 spans 14 residues.

The chain employs TRBV5-1 and TRBJ1-4, with D uncertain. The CDR3 contains 14 residues. Deletions cut 0 bases from V and 0 bases from J, with 3 bases between. CDR1 SGHRS and CDR2 YFSETQ come from the germline V gene. The CDR3 sequence: CASSLDTTNEKLFF. Here the CDR3 DNA reads TGCGCCAGCAGCTTGGATACAACTAATGAAAAACTGTTTTTT.

The rearrangement uses TRBV6-5 and TRBJ1-2; 8 bases line up with TRBD1. V shed 1 base, J shed 6 bases, and the junction held 7 bases outside the gene matches. The germline gives CDR1 MNHEY, CDR2 SVGAGI. CDR3 length: 15 amino acids. For the CDR3, the DNA is TGTGCCAGCAGTTACTGGACAGGGAGGCTGGATGGCTACACCTTC. This gives the protein CASSYWTGRLDGYTF.

J is TRBJ2-2 and V is TRBV5-1, with TRBD1 as a possible D gene (7 bases). Germline assignment: CDR1 SGHRS and CDR2 YFSETQ. V was shortened by 4 bases and J by 2 bases, with 15 bases between the two germline ends. This CDR3 spans 16 amino acids. The CDR3 here is CASSLGGGYNTGELFF. The CDR3 DNA reads TGCGCCAGCAGCCTCGGAGGGGGCTATAACACCGGGGAGCTGTTTTTT.